The rows below give T cell receptor beta chains drawn from one sample of a study of cytomegalovirus exposure and HLA in healthy donors. Here immunoSEQ multiplex PCR was the method, and the copy in TCRdb shows in-frame clones only, minus some. The repertoire holds around 120,000 clones, with 80% as singletons. Material for sequencing was PBMCs. These receptors were collected from a woman aged 40 to 50 in good health and CMV-seronegative. CDR3s include the opening cysteine and the closing phenylalanine or tryptophan. D genes are given only for firm matches. Clone size appears in some rows only: once, few, many, or a class for an expanded clone.

v_call	clone_size	j_call	d_call	cdr3_aa	cdr3_nt
TRBV7-9	once	TRBJ2-1	.	CASSLRGGEQFF	TGTGCCAGCAGCTTAAGGGGGGGGGAGCAGTTCTTC
TRBV10-3	.	TRBJ1-2	.	CATTSRDRLLSGYTF	TGTGCCACAACTTCTCGTGACAGGCTCCTAAGCGGCTACACCTTC
TRBV21-1	.	TRBJ1-6	.	CASSNPRQVNSPLHF	TGTGCCAGCAGCAACCCTCGACAGGTTAATTCACCCCTCCACTTT
TRBV28	.	TRBJ2-5	TRBD1	CAASRGRETQYF	TGTGCCGCCTCCAGGGGGCGAGAGACCCAGTACTTC
TRBV11-2	.	TRBJ1-2	.	CASSLEGGLRVGGYTF	TGTGCCAGCAGCTTAGAGGGGGGATTAAGGGTTGGAGGCTACACCTTC
TRBV2	few	TRBJ1-1	.	CASSSTWLNTEAFF	TGTGCCAGCAGTTCCACTTGGTTGAACACTGAAGCTTTCTTT
TRBV28	.	TRBJ2-2	.	CASSLVHRVTGELFF	TGTGCCAGCAGTTTAGTGCACAGGGTCACCGGGGAGCTGTTTTTT
TRBV29-1	.	TRBJ2-3	TRBD2	CSVRLAGGTDTQYF	TGCAGCGTTCGTCTAGCGGGAGGGACAGATACGCAGTATTTT
TRBV6-5	.	TRBJ2-7	TRBD1	CASSPGQGAGEQYF	TGTGCCAGCAGTCCTGGACAGGGGGCAGGCGAGCAGTACTTC
TRBV7-9	.	TRBJ1-4	.	CASSFGGIGEKLFF	TGTGCCAGCAGTTTCGGGGGTATCGGTGAAAAACTGTTTTTT
TRBV6-1	.	TRBJ1-4	TRBD1	CASSENSRGPFATNEKLFF	TGTGCCAGCAGTGAAAATAGCAGGGGGCCCTTTGCAACTAATGAAAAACTGTTTTTT
TRBV6-6	.	TRBJ2-7	.	CASKGHDYEQYF	TGTGCCAGCAAGGGACACGATTACGAGCAGTACTTC
TRBV7-2	.	TRBJ2-2	.	CASSLDRTGELFF	TGTGCCAGCAGCTTAGACAGGACCGGGGAGCTGTTTTTT
TRBV13	once	TRBJ1-1	.	CASTHGGAGAFF	TGTGCCAGCACCCACGGGGGAGCGGGAGCTTTCTTT
TRBV6-6	.	TRBJ2-7	.	CASSSDTVTLLEQYF	TGTGCCAGCAGTTCCGACACGGTAACCCTTCTCGAGCAGTACTTC
TRBV28	.	TRBJ2-7	TRBD1	CASRQGGNYEQYF	TGTGCCAGCCGACAAGGGGGCAACTACGAGCAGTACTTC
TRBV7-2	.	TRBJ2-7	TRBD1	CASSLDPGTGYYEQYF	TGTGCCAGCAGCTTAGACCCCGGGACAGGGTACTACGAGCAGTACTTC
TRBV15	.	TRBJ1-6	.	CATGTGRSPLHF	TGTGCCACCGGGACGGGGAGGTCACCCCTCCACTTT
TRBV18	once	TRBJ2-7	TRBD1	CASSPSLPGQGANEQYF	TGTGCCAGCTCACCTTCCTTGCCGGGACAGGGGGCGAACGAGCAGTACTTC
TRBV10-3	.	TRBJ1-5	TRBD1	CAISEDRVAQPQHF	TGTGCCATCAGCGAGGACAGGGTGGCTCAGCCCCAGCATTTT
TRBV6-1	.	TRBJ2-7	.	CASSEGQGGSHEQYF	TGTGCCAGCAGTGAAGGGCAGGGGGGCTCCCACGAGCAGTACTTC
TRBV4-3	.	TRBJ2-7	TRBD2	CASSQDASGVSYEQYF	TGCGCCAGCAGCCAAGACGCTAGCGGGGTCTCCTACGAGCAGTACTTC
TRBV6-6	.	TRBJ1-1	.	CASSYSGQARGTEAFF	TGTGCCAGCAGTTACTCAGGGCAGGCCCGGGGGACTGAAGCTTTCTTT
TRBV9	.	TRBJ1-5	.	CASSVGGGPQPQHF	TGTGCCAGCAGCGTAGGTGGAGGGCCTCAGCCCCAGCATTTT
TRBV10-3	.	TRBJ1-1	.	CAISETGMNTEAFF	TGTGCCATCAGTGAGACAGGGATGAACACTGAAGCTTTCTTT
TRBV12-5	.	TRBJ2-7	.	CASGLSKQARGGGEQYF	TGTGCTAGTGGTTTGTCCAAGCAAGCGCGCGGTGGCGGTGAGCAGTACTTC
TRBV5-1	once	TRBJ1-1	.	CASSSPGMNTEAFF	TGCGCCAGCAGCTCACCAGGGATGAACACTGAAGCTTTCTTT
TRBV28	.	TRBJ1-2	.	CASSFRGNGYTF	TGTGCCAGCAGTTTCCGGGGTAATGGCTACACCTTC
TRBV7-2	.	TRBJ2-2	TRBD1	CASRGQGVGELFF	TGTGCCAGCAGAGGACAGGGTGTCGGGGAGCTGTTTTTT
TRBV10-2	few	TRBJ1-5	.	CASSVAGNQPQHF	TGCGCCAGCAGTGTGGCGGGGAATCAGCCCCAGCATTTT
TRBV9	.	TRBJ2-3	TRBD2	CASSPKTSGTDTQYF	TGTGCCAGCAGCCCTAAGACTAGCGGGACAGATACGCAGTATTTT
TRBV27	.	TRBJ1-5	.	CASSLSLYSNQPQHF	TGTGCCAGCAGTTTATCACTATATAGCAATCAGCCCCAGCATTTT
TRBV2	.	TRBJ2-3	TRBD2	CASRLAGATDTQYF	TGTGCCAGCCGACTAGCGGGGGCCACAGATACGCAGTATTTT
TRBV6-1	.	TRBJ1-2	.	CASSEGAGIIYGYTF	TGTGCCAGCAGTGAAGGGGCAGGGATTATCTATGGCTACACCTTC
TRBV10-3	.	TRBJ1-1	.	CAISEGTGGETEAFF	TGTGCCATCAGTGAAGGGACGGGGGGAGAGACTGAAGCTTTCTTT
TRBV5-4	.	TRBJ2-4	TRBD1	CASRTAGGENIQYF	TGTGCCAGCAGAACCGCAGGGGGCGAAAACATTCAGTACTTC
TRBV28	.	TRBJ2-5	TRBD2	CASSPRTSGSFWTQYF	TGTGCCAGCAGTCCACGGACTAGCGGGAGTTTTTGGACCCAGTACTTC
TRBV28	.	TRBJ2-3	TRBD1	CASSPGTGPTDTQYF	TGTGCCAGCAGTCCCGGGACAGGGCCCACAGATACGCAGTATTTT
TRBV4-3	few	TRBJ2-3	TRBD2	CASSRGLAASTDTQYF	TGCGCCAGCAGCCGAGGACTAGCGGCTAGCACAGATACGCAGTATTTT
TRBV29-1	.	TRBJ2-1	TRBD2	CSAGTSGSYNEQFF	TGCAGCGCAGGAACTAGCGGGTCCTACAATGAGCAGTTCTTC
TRBV19	.	TRBJ2-1	TRBD2	CASSSAQREYNEQFF	TGTGCCAGTAGTTCCGCGCAGCGGGAGTACAATGAGCAGTTCTTC
TRBV6-1	.	TRBJ1-1	.	CASKNGRNTEAFF	TGTGCCAGCAAGAATGGGAGGAACACTGAAGCTTTCTTT
TRBV28	.	TRBJ2-3	.	CASKAESSTDTQYF	TGTGCCAGCAAGGCGGAATCTAGCACAGATACGCAGTATTTT
TRBV27	.	TRBJ1-1	TRBD1	CASSSAGGTEAFF	TGTGCCAGCAGTTCCGCAGGGGGCACTGAAGCTTTCTTT
TRBV20-1	.	TRBJ1-2	.	CSAWGPYGYTF	TGCAGTGCCTGGGGCCCCTATGGCTACACCTTC
TRBV29-1	.	TRBJ2-1	TRBD2	CSVLLAGYNEQFF	TGCAGCGTTCTGCTAGCGGGATACAATGAGCAGTTCTTC
TRBV5-6	.	TRBJ1-1	.	CASSSTRTVMNTEAFF	TGTGCCAGCAGCTCCACCCGGACTGTTATGAACACTGAAGCTTTCTTT
TRBV4-2	few	TRBJ2-3	TRBD2	CASSQDRGGPTDTQYF	TGTGCCAGCAGCCAAGATCGGGGGGGCCCGACAGATACGCAGTATTTT
TRBV7-2	.	TRBJ1-2	.	CASSLRQIYGYTF	TGTGCCAGCAGCTTAAGACAAATCTATGGCTACACCTTC